This T cell receptor beta chain is from a study of a mutant IDH1 vaccine in newly diagnosed glioma. Study summary: Beforehand, treatment had been radiotherapy, temozolomide, or both; the majority received both. Points from the study as a whole: The vaccine induced immune responses, and these occurred in around 93% of patients.

Indicated time point: baseline, week 1 (first vaccination visit). Sample treatment: pre-vaccination baseline after standard-of-care therapy. The donors had new WHO grade 3 or 4 astrocytomas; these were IDH1-mutant and ATRX-lost. Note on this clone: No antigen is known for it.

This CDR3 comprises 14 residues. With 10 bases clipped from V and 7 bases from J, the junction kept 16 bases outside the gene matches. Per the germline V gene, CDR1 is MNHNS and CDR2 is SASEGT. The data were produced by immunoSEQ multiplex PCR, yet TCRdb's version contains in-frame clones alone and is incomplete. The sample includes around 56,000 clones, about 90% of them seen just once. This chain joins TRBV6-1 and TRBJ2-7, with TRBD1 matching over 7 bases. The sequence came from a man between 45 and 60 years old with glioma. The sequenced sample was PBMCs, obtained from a glioma patient treated with radiotherapy, temozolomide or both. CDR3 amino acids: CATGGGQSLREQYF. The CDR3 DNA is TGTGCCACCGGTGGGGGACAGTCCTTACGGGAGCAGTACTTC.